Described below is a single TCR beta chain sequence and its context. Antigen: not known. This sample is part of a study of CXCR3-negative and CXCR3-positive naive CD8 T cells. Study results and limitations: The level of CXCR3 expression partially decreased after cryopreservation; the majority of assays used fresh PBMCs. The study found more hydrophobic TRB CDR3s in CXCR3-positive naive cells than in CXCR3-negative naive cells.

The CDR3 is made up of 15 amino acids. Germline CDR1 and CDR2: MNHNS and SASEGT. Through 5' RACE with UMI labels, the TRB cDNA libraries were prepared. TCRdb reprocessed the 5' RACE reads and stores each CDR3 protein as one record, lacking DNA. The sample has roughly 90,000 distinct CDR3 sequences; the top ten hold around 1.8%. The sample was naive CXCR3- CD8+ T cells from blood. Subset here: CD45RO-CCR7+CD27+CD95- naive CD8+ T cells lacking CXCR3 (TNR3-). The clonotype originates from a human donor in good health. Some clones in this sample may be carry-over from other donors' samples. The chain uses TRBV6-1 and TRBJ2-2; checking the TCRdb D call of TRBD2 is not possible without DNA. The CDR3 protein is CAICAGPSNTGELFF.